The rows below give T cell receptor beta chains drawn from one sample of a study of blood T cell repertoires in COVID-19. TCRdb keeps only in-frame clones here, not all; method: immunoSEQ multiplex PCR. The repertoire holds about 270,000 clones, with about 82% as singletons. The sample taken for sequencing was peripheral blood. The receptors stem from a woman in her forties or fifties with active or convalescent COVID-19. CDR3s include the opening cysteine and the closing phenylalanine or tryptophan. D genes are given only for firm matches. Clone sizes are given selectively: once, few, many, or a class where the clone is expanded.

V gene,D gene,J gene,clone size,CDR3 protein,CDR3 DNA
TRBV7-8,-,TRBJ2-7,few,CASSHISDRSYEQYF,TGTGCCAGCAGCCACATTAGCGACCGCTCCTACGAGCAGTACTTC
TRBV5-1,-,TRBJ2-7,-,CASSLPGNYEQYF,TGCGCCAGCAGCTTGCCAGGCAACTACGAGCAGTACTTC
TRBV11-2,-,TRBJ2-5,-,CASSSGGFQETQYF,TGTGCCAGCAGCTCCGGCGGATTTCAAGAGACCCAGTACTTC
TRBV7-2,-,TRBJ1-6,-,CASSSQITGLSYNSPLHF,TGTGCCAGCAGCTCCCAAATCACAGGGTTGTCCTATAATTCACCCCTCCACTTT
TRBV19,-,TRBJ2-6,-,CASRDFSGANVLTF,TGTGCCAGTAGGGACTTCTCTGGGGCCAACGTCCTGACTTTC
TRBV29-1,-,TRBJ1-1,-,CSVVGATEAFF,TGCAGCGTTGTAGGGGCTACTGAAGCTTTCTTT
TRBV15,-,TRBJ2-7,-,CATSRDITREQYF,TGTGCCACCAGCAGAGATATTACGCGCGAGCAGTACTTC
TRBV9,TRBD2,TRBJ2-3,-,CASSGPGGRTDTQYF,TGTGCCAGCAGCGGGCCGGGGGGGCGCACAGATACGCAGTATTTT
TRBV5-6,-,TRBJ2-3,-,CASSLVVSTDTQYF,TGTGCCAGCAGCTTGGTCGTTAGCACAGATACGCAGTATTTT
TRBV6-1,TRBD1,TRBJ1-1,-,CASSDRDSHTEAFF,TGTGCCAGCAGTGACCGGGACAGTCACACTGAAGCTTTCTTT
TRBV19,TRBD2,TRBJ2-3,-,CASSILAGRGTDTQYF,TGTGCCAGTAGTATTTTAGCGGGTAGAGGCACAGATACGCAGTATTTT
TRBV11-2,-,TRBJ1-1,-,CASSPGTEAFF,TGTGCCAGCAGCCCGGGGACTGAAGCTTTCTTT
TRBV9,-,TRBJ2-1,-,CASSVGDSYNEQFF,TGTGCCAGCAGCGTAGGAGACAGTTACAATGAGCAGTTCTTC
TRBV25-1,TRBD1,TRBJ2-7,once,CASTGTGLSYEQYF,TGTGCCAGCACCGGGACAGGGTTGTCCTACGAGCAGTACTTC
TRBV2,-,TRBJ2-5,-,CASTTSYSGETQYF,TGTGCCAGCACTACGTCTTATTCGGGAGAGACCCAGTACTTC
TRBV2,-,TRBJ1-1,few,CASSAQEGPGYTEAFF,TGTGCCAGCAGTGCCCAGGAGGGGCCGGGGTACACTGAAGCTTTCTTT
TRBV3-1/TRBV3-2,TRBD1,TRBJ2-7,-,CASSLTGGRYEQYF,TGTGCCAGCAGCCTTACAGGGGGGAGATACGAGCAGTACTTC
TRBV9,-,TRBJ1-1,-,CASSGGIYTEAFF,TGTGCCAGCAGCGGAGGCATTTACACTGAAGCTTTCTTT
TRBV19,TRBD1,TRBJ2-1,-,CASRLSQGANEQFF,TGTGCCAGTAGGCTATCACAGGGGGCGAATGAGCAGTTCTTC
TRBV5-1,-,TRBJ2-1,-,CASSTRTYNEQFF,TGCGCCAGCAGCACCAGGACCTACAATGAGCAGTTCTTC
TRBV14,-,TRBJ2-5,-,CASSQDTGSNLGETQYF,TGTGCCAGCAGCCAAGATACCGGGAGTAACTTAGGAGAGACCCAGTACTTC
TRBV7-9,-,TRBJ2-5,-,CASSLVSGQETQYF,TGTGCCAGCAGCTTAGTCAGCGGCCAAGAGACCCAGTACTTC
TRBV5-1,-,TRBJ1-3,-,CASSPGTTGNTIYF,TGCGCCAGCAGCCCTGGGACAACTGGAAACACCATATATTTT
TRBV15,-,TRBJ1-5,few,CATRLGGYSNQPQHF,TGTGCCACCAGGTTAGGGGGATATAGCAATCAGCCCCAGCATTTT
TRBV10-3,TRBD2,TRBJ2-7,-,CAIKAGGGLEYEQYF,TGTGCCATCAAAGCGGGAGGCGGGTTGGAATACGAGCAGTACTTC
TRBV28,-,TRBJ2-3,-,CASSALGGPSTDTQYF,TGTGCCAGCAGTGCCTTAGGAGGCCCCTCCACAGATACGCAGTATTTT
TRBV28,-,TRBJ2-3,-,CASSQNRDPDTQYF,TGTGCCAGCAGTCAAAACAGGGACCCAGATACGCAGTATTTT
TRBV27,-,TRBJ1-2,-,CASSLTGRVNYGYTF,TGTGCCAGCAGTCTTACAGGGAGGGTAAACTATGGCTACACCTTC
TRBV2,-,TRBJ1-4,-,CASRDGGFATNEKLFF,TGTGCCAGCAGAGATGGGGGGTTTGCAACTAATGAAAAACTGTTTTTT
TRBV2,TRBD1,TRBJ1-5,-,CASTRTGITNQPQHF,TGTGCCAGCACTAGGACAGGGATAACAAATCAGCCCCAGCATTTT
TRBV3-1/TRBV3-2,TRBD2,TRBJ2-1,-,CASSQVISGRANEQFF,TGTGCCAGCAGCCAAGTGATTAGCGGGAGGGCCAATGAGCAGTTCTTC
TRBV20-1,-,TRBJ2-1,-,CSASNNPDEQFF,TGCAGTGCTAGTAACAACCCCGATGAGCAGTTCTTC
TRBV6-6,TRBD2,TRBJ2-7,-,CASSYLGTSGGEQYF,TGTGCCAGCAGTTATTTAGGGACTAGCGGTGGCGAGCAGTACTTC
TRBV9,TRBD2,TRBJ2-3,-,CASSVNPKGRARDTQYF,TGTGCCAGCAGCGTCAACCCTAAAGGGAGGGCACGAGATACGCAGTATTTT
TRBV7-6,-,TRBJ1-2,-,CASSLALEKDKDNYGYTF,TGTGCCAGCAGCTTAGCGCTTGAAAAGGACAAAGATAACTATGGCTACACCTTC
TRBV28,-,TRBJ2-2,-,CASSPTGELFF,TGTGCCAGCAGTCCGACCGGGGAGCTGTTTTTT
TRBV11-2,-,TRBJ2-1,-,CASSLDHGINEQFF,TGTGCCAGCAGCTTAGATCACGGGATAAATGAGCAGTTCTTC
TRBV7-9,TRBD2,TRBJ2-1,once,CASSSPGGRDNEQFF,TGTGCCAGCAGCTCACCAGGCGGGAGAGACAATGAGCAGTTCTTC
TRBV10-3,-,TRBJ2-2,-,CAITDTGELFF,TGTGCCATCACCGACACCGGGGAGCTGTTTTTT
TRBV7-8,TRBD2,TRBJ2-7,once,CASSSLSVAGAYEQYF,TGTGCCAGCAGCTCCCTATCGGTAGCGGGAGCCTACGAGCAGTACTTC
TRBV5-1,-,TRBJ1-1,-,CASSLGSGVKNTEAFF,TGCGCCAGCAGCTTGGGGTCAGGGGTCAAGAACACTGAAGCTTTCTTT
TRBV5-1,TRBD2,TRBJ2-1,-,CASTQLAVYNEQFF,TGCGCCAGCACCCAACTAGCGGTCTACAATGAGCAGTTCTTC
TRBV5-1,-,TRBJ2-1,-,CASSFGTLGGNNEQFF,TGCGCCAGCAGCTTTGGGACCCTGGGAGGCAACAATGAGCAGTTCTTC
TRBV15,-,TRBJ1-3,once,CATSSGSRSGNTIYF,TGTGCCACCAGCAGTGGCTCCCGCTCTGGAAACACCATATATTTT
TRBV12-3/TRBV12-4,-,TRBJ1-5,-,CASSTGAFQPQHF,TGTGCCAGCAGTACAGGTGCCTTTCAGCCCCAGCATTTT
TRBV5-1,-,TRBJ2-7,-,CASSFFGAGVSYEQYF,TGCGCCAGCAGCTTTTTCGGGGCAGGGGTCTCCTACGAGCAGTACTTC
TRBV30,TRBD2,TRBJ2-1,-,CAWSVLGLAGVAEQFF,TGTGCCTGGAGTGTACTCGGACTAGCGGGAGTGGCTGAGCAGTTCTTC
TRBV5-4,TRBD1,TRBJ1-1,few,CASSLVGTGPYTEAFF,TGTGCCAGCAGCTTGGTAGGGACAGGTCCTTACACTGAAGCTTTCTTT
TRBV5-6,TRBD2,TRBJ2-2,-,CASSLSPGLAGGNTGELFF,TGTGCCAGCAGCTTGTCTCCGGGACTAGCGGGAGGGAACACCGGGGAGCTGTTTTTT